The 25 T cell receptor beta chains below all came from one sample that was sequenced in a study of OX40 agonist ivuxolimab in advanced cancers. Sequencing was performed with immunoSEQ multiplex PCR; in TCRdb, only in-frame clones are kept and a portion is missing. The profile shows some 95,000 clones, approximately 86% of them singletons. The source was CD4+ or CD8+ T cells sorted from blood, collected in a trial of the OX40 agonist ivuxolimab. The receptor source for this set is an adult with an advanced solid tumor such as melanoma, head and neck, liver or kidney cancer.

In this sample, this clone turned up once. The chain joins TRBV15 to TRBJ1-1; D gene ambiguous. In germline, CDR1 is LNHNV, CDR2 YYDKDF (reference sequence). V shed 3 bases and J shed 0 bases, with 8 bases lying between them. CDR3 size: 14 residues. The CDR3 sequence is CATSSRRLNTEAFF. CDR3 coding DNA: TGTGCCACCAGCAGCAGGCGACTGAACACTGAAGCTTTCTTT.

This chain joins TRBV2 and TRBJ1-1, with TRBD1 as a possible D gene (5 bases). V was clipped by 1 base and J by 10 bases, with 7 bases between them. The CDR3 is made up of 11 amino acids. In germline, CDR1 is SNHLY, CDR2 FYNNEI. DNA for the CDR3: TGTGCCAGCAGTGAAGACAGGCCAGCTTTCTTT. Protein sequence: CASSEDRPAFF. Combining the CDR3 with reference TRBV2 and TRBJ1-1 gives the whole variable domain EPEVTQTPSHQVTQMGQEVILRCVPISNHLYFYWYRQILGQKVEFLVSFYNNEISEKSEIFDDQFSVERPDGSNFTLKIRSTKLEDSAMYFCASSEDRPAFFGQGTRLTVV.

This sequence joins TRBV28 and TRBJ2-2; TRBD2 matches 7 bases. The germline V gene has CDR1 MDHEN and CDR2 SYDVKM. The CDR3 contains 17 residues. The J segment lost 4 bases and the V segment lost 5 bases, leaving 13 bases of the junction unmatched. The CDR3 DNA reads TGTGCCAGCAGTGACCCTAGGGGCGGGAGTTTCACCGGGGAGCTGTTTTTT. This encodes CASSDPRGGSFTGELFF.

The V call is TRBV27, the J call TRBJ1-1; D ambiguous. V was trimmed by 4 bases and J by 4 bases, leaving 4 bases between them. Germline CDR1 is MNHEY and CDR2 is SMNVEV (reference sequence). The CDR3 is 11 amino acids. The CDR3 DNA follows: TGTGCCAGCAGTTGGGGCACTGAAGCTTTCTTT. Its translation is CASSWGTEAFF.

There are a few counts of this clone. The CDR3 region has the DNA TGCGCCAGCAGCTTCGCACTGACCTACGAGCAGTACTTC. It yields the protein CASSFALTYEQYF. The chain combines TRBV5-1 with TRBJ2-7, with D hard to call. The germline V gene encodes CDR1 SGHRS and CDR2 YFSETQ. This CDR3 has 13 amino acids. Trimming left V 2 bases short and J 2 bases short, with 8 bases between.

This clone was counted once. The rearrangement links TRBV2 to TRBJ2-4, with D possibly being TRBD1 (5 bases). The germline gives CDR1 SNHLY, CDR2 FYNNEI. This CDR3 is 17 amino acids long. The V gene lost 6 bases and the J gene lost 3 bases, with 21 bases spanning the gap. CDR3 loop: CASRTGPRDYGKNIQYF. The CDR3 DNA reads TGTGCCAGCAGAACCGGACCCAGGGATTACGGCAAAAACATTCAGTACTTC.

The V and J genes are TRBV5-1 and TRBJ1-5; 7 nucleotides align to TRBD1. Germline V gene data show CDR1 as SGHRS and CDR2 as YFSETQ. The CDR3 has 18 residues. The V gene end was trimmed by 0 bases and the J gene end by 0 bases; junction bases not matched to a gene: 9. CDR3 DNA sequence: TGCGCCAGCAGCTTGGGGGGCGGGACAGACCTTAGCAATCAGCCCCAGCATTTT. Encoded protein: CASSLGGGTDLSNQPQHF.

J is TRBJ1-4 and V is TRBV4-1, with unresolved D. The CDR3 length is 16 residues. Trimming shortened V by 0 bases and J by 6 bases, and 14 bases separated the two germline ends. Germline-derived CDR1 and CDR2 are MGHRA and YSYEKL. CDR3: CASSQDPTMEDEKLFF. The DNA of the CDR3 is TGCGCCAGCAGCCAAGATCCGACAATGGAGGATGAAAAACTGTTTTTT.

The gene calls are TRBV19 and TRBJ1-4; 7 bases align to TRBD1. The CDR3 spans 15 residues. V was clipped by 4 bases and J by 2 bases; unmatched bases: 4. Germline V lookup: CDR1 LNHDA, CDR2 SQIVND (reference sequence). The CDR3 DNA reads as TGTGCCAGTAGTACCAACAGGGGTACTAATGAAAAACTGTTTTTT. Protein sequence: CASSTNRGTNEKLFF. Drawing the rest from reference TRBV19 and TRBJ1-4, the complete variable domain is DGGITQSPKYLFRKEGQNVTLSCEQNLNHDAMYWYRQDPGQGLRLIYYSQIVNDFQKGDIAEGYSVSREKKESFPLTVTSAQKNPTAFYLCASSTNRGTNEKLFFGSGTQLSVL.

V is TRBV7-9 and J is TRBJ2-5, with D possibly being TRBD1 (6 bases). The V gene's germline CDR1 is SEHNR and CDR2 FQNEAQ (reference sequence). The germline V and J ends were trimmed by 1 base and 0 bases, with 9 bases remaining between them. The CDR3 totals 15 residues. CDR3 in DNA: TGTGCCAGCAGCTTAGTTGACAGGTACCAAGAGACCCAGTACTTC. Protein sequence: CASSLVDRYQETQYF.

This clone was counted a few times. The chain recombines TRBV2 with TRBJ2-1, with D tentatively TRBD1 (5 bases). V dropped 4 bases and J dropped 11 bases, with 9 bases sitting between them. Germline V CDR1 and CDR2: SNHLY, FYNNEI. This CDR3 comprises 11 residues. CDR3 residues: CASSATEKQFF. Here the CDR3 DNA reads TGTGCCAGCAGTGCGACAGAGAAGCAGTTCTTC.

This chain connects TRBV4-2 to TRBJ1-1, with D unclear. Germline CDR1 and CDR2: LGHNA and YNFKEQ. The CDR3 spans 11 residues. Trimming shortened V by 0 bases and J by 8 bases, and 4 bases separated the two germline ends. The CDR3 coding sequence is TGTGCCAGCAGCCAAGAAACAGAAGCTTTCTTT. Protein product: CASSQETEAFF.

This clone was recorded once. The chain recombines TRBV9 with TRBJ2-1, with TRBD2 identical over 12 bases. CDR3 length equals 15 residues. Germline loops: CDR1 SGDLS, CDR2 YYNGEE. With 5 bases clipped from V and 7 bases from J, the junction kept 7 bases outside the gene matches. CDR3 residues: CASSQTSGSGNEQFF. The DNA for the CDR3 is TGTGCCAGCAGTCAGACTAGCGGGAGTGGTAATGAGCAGTTCTTC.

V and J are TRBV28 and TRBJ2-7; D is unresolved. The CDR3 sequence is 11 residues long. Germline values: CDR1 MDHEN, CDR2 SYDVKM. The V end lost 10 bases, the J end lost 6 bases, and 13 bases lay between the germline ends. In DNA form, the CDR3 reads TGTGCCACCGGCCCTTTCCGCGAGCAGTACTTC. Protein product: CATGPFREQYF. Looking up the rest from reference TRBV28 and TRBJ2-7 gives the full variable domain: DVKVTQSSRYLVKRTGEKVFLECVQDMDHENMFWYRQDPGLGLRLIYFSYDVKMKEKGDIPEGYSVSREKKERFSLILESASTNQTSMYLCATGPFREQYFGPGTRLTVT.

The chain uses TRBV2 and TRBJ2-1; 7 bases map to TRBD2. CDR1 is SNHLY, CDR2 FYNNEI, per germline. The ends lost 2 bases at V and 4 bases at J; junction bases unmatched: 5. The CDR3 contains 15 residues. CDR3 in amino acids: CASSELASGYNEQFF. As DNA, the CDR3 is TGTGCCAGCAGTGAACTTGCTAGCGGATACAATGAGCAGTTCTTC.

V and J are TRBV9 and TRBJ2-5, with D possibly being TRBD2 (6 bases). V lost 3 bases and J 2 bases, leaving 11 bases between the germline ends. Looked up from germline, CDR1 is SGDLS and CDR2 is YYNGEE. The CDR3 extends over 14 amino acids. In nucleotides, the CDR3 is TGTGCCAGCAGCGGGGACTGGGGGCAAGAGACCCAGTACTTC. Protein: CASSGDWGQETQYF.

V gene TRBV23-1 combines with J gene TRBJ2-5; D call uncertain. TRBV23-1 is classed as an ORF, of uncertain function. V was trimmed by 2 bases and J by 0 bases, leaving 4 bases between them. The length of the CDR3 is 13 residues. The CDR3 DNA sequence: TGCGCCAGCAGTCAACCAAACCAAGAGACCCAGTACTTC. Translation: CASSQPNQETQYF.

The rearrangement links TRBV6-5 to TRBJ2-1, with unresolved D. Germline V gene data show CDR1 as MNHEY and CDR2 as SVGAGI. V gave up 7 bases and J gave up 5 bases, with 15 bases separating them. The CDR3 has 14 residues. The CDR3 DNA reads TGTGCCAGCATGCAGGCGTACATTGACAATGAGCAGTTCTTC. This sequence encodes CASMQAYIDNEQFF.

CDR3 amino acids: CASSQGTGTGQFF. CDR3 DNA: TGTGCCAGCAGTCAAGGGACAGGCACGGGGCAGTTCTTC. This chain links TRBV7-9 with TRBJ2-1, with 8 bases matching TRBD1. The germline gives CDR1 SEHNR, CDR2 FQNEAQ (reference sequence). The CDR3 totals 13 residues. V dropped 6 bases and J dropped 12; count of bases not matched to a gene: 10.

CDR3 bases: TGCGCCAGCAGCTTACAAGGCAGTTCCTACGAGCAGTACTTC. Residues: CASSLQGSSYEQYF. The rearrangement links TRBV5-1 to TRBJ2-7; D is ambiguous. Trimming left V 2 bases short and J 1 base short, with 10 bases between. Germline values: CDR1 SGHRS, CDR2 YFSETQ. This CDR3 has 14 amino acids.

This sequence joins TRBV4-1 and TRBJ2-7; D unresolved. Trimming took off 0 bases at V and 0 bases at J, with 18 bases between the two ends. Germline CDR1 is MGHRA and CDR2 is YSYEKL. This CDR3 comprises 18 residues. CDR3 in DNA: TGCGCCAGCAGCCAAGATCCGGGTATGGGCAGGAGCTCCTACGAGCAGTACTTC. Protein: CASSQDPGMGRSSYEQYF.

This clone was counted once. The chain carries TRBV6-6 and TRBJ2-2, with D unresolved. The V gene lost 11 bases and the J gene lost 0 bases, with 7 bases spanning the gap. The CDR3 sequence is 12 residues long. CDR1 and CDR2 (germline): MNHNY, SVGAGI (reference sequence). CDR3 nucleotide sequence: TGTGCCGGCACAGCGAACACCGGGGAGCTGTTTTTT. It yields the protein CAGTANTGELFF.

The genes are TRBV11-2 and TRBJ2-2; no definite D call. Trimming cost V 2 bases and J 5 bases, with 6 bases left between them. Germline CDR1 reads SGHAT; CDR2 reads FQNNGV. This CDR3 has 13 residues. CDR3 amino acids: CASSLWSTGELFF. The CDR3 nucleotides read TGTGCCAGCAGCTTATGGAGTACCGGGGAGCTGTTTTTT.

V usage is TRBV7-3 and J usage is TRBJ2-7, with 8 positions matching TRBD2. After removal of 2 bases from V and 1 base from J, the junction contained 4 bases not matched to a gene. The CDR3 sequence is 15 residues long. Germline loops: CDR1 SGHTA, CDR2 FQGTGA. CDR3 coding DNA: TGTGCCAGCAGCTTAGGGGCGGGAGGTTCCTACGAGCAGTACTTC. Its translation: CASSLGAGGSYEQYF.

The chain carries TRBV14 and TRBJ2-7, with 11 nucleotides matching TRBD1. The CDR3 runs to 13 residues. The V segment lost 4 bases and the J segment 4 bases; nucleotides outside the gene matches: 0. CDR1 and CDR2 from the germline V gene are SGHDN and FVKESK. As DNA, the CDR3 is TGTGCCAGCAGCCGGGACAGGGGGTACGAGCAGTACTTC. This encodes CASSRDRGYEQYF.